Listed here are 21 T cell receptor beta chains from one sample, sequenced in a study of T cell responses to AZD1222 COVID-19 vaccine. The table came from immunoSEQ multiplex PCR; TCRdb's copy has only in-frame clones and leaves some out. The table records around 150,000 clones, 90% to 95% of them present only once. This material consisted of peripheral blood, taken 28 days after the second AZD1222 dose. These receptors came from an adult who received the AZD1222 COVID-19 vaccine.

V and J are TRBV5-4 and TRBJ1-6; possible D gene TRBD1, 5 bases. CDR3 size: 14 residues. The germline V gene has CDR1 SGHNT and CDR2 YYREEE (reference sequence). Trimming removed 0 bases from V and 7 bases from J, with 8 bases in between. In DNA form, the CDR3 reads TGTGCCAGCAGCTTGGACAGGTCCAATTCACCCCTCCACTTT. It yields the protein CASSLDRSNSPLHF.

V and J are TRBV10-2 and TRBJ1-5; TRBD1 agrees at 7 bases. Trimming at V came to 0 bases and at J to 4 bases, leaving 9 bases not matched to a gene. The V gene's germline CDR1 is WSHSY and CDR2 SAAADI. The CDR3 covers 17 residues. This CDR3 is CASSESIGKGANQPQHF. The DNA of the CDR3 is TGCGCCAGCAGTGAGTCGATAGGGAAGGGGGCTAATCAGCCCCAGCATTTT.

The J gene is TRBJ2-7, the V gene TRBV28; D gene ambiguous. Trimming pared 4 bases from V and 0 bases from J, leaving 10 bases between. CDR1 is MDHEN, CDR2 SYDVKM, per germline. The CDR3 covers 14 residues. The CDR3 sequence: CASSWELFSYEQYF. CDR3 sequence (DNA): TGTGCCAGCAGTTGGGAACTGTTCTCCTACGAGCAGTACTTC.

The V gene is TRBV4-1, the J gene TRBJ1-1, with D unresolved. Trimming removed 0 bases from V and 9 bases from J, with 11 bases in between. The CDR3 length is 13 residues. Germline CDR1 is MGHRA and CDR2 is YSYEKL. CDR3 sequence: CASSQDTTGKAFF. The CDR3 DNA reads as TGCGCCAGCAGCCAAGATACAACGGGGAAAGCTTTCTTT.

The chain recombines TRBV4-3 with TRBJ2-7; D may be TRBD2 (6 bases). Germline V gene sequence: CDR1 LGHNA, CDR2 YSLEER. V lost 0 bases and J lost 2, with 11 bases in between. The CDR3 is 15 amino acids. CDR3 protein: CASSQDRTTPYEQYF. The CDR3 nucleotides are TGCGCCAGCAGCCAAGATAGGACTACTCCCTACGAGCAGTACTTC.

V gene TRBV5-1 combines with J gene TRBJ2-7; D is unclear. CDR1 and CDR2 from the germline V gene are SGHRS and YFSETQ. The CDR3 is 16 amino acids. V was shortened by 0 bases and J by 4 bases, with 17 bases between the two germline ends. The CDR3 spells CASSLESASRGYEQYF. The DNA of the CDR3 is TGCGCCAGCAGCTTGGAATCGGCTTCTCGTGGGTACGAGCAGTACTTC.

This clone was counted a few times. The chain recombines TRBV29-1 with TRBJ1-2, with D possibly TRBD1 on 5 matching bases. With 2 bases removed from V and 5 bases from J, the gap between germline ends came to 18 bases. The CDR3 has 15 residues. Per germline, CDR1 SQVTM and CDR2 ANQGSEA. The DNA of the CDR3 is TGCAGCGTTGAATCTCGGGACCGTTACCCATATGGCTACACCTTC. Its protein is CSVESRDRYPYGYTF.

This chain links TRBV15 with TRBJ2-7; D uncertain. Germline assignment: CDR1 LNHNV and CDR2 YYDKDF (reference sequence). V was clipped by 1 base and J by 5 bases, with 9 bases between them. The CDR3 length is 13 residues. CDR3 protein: CATSRAPTHEQYF. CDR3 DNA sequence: TGTGCCACCAGCAGAGCCCCCACCCACGAGCAGTACTTC. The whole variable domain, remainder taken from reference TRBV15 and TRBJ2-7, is DAMVIQNPRYQVTQFGKPVTLSCSQTLNHNVMYWYQQKSSQAPKLLFHYYDKDFNNEADTPDNFQSRRPNTSFCFLDIRSPGLGDTAMYLCATSRAPTHEQYFGPGTRLTVT.

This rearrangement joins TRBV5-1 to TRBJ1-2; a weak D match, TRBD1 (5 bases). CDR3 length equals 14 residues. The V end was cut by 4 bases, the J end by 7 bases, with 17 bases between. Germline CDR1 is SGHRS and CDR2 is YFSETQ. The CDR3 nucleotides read TGCGCCAGCAGCGCTGGAGCCCCGGGGGGTGGCTACACCTTC. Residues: CASSAGAPGGGYTF.

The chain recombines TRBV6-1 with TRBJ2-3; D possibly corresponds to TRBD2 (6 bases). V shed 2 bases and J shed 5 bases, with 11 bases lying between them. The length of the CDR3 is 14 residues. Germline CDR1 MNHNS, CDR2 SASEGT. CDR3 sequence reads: CASSELTRGDTQYF. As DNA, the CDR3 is TGTGCCAGCAGTGAACTGACTAGGGGAGATACGCAGTATTTT.

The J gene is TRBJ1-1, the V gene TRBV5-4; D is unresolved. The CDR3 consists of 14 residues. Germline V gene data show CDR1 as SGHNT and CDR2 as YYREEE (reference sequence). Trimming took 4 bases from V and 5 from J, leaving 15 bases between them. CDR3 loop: CASSQTDLTTEAFF. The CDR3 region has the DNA TGTGCCAGCAGCCAGACGGACTTAACGACTGAAGCTTTCTTT.

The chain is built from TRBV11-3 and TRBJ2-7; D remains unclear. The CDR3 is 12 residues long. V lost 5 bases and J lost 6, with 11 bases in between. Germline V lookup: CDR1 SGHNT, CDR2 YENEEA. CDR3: CASSLGVGEQYF. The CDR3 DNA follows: TGTGCCAGCAGCCTTGGGGTGGGCGAGCAGTACTTC.

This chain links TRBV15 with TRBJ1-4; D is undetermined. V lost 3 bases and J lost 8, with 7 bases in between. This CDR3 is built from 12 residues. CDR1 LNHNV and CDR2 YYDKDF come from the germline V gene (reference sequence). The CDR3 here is CATSSGREKLFF. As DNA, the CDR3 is TGTGCCACCAGCAGCGGAAGGGAAAAACTGTTTTTT.

The CDR3 here is CASSLEVGYEQYF. In DNA, the CDR3 is TGTGCCAGCAGCCTTGAGGTGGGCTACGAGCAGTACTTC. This chain uses TRBV3-1 (or the pseudogene TRBV3-2) with TRBJ2-7, with D hard to call. Germline CDR1 is LGHDT and CDR2 is YNNKEL (reference sequence). The CDR3 loop spans 13 amino acids. Trimming stripped 4 bases from V and 3 bases from J, with 10 bases between.

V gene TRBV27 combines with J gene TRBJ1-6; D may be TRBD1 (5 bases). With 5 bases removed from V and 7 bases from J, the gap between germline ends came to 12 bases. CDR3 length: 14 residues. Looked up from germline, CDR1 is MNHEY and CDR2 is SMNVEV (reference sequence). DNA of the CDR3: TGTGCCAGCAGTCAAAAGACAGAGAATTCACCCCTCCACTTT. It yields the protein CASSQKTENSPLHF.

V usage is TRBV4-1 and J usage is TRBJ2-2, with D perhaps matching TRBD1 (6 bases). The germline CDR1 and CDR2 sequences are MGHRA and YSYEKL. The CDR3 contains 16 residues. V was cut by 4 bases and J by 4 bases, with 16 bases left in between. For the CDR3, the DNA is TGCGCCAGCAGCCCAGTAAATAACAGGGTCACCGGGGAGCTGTTTTTT. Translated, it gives CASSPVNNRVTGELFF.

CDR3 in DNA: TGCGCCAGCAGCTCACGGGGGGACTCCTACAATGAGCAGTTCTTC. Translated: CASSSRGDSYNEQFF. This sequence joins TRBV5-1 and TRBJ2-1; 7 bases align to TRBD2. V gave up 3 bases and J gave up 0 bases; unmatched junction bases: 3. The CDR3 is 15 residues long. Germline loops: CDR1 SGHRS, CDR2 YFSETQ.

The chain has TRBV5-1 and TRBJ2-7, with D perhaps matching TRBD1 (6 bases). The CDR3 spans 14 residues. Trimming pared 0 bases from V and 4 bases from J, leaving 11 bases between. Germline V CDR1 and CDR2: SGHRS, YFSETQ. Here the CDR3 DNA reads TGCGCCAGCAGCTTGGAACAGGGCGGGTACGAGCAGTACTTC. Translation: CASSLEQGGYEQYF.

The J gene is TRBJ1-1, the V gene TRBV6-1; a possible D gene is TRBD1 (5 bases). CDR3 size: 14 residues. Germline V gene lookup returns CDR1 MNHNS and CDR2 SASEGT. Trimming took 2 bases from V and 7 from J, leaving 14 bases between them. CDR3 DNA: TGTGCCAGCAGTGAATTCGGGGGGATGGGTGAAGCTTTCTTT. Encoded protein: CASSEFGGMGEAFF.

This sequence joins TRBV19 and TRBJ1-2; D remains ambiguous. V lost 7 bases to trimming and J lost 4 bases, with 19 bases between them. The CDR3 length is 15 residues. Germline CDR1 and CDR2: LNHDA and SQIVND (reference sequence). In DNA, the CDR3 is TGTGCCAGTAATCCCAGGTTGGGTTCGGGCTATGGCTACACCTTC. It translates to CASNPRLGSGYGYTF.

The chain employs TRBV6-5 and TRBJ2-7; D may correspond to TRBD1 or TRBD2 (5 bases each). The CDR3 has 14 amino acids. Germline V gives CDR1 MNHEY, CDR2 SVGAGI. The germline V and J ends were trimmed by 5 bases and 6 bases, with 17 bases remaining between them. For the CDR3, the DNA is TGTGCCAGCAGTACCCCTAAGGGGAGAAGCGAGCAGTACTTC. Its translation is CASSTPKGRSEQYF.